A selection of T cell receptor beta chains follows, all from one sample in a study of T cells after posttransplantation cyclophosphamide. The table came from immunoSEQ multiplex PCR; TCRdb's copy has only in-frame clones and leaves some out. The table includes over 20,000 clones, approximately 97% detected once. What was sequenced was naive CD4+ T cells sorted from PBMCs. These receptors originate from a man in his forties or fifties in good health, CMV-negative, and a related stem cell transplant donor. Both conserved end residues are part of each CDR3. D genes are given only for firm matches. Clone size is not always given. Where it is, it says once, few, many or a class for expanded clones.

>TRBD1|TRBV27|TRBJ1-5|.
TGTGCCAGCAGTTTAGACAGGGGCTATAGCAATCAGCCCCAGCATTTT
CASSLDRGYSNQPQHF
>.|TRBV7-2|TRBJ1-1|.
TGTGCCAGCAGCCCTAGGTCTAGAGGGGGGAACACTGAAGCTTTCTTT
CASSPRSRGGNTEAFF
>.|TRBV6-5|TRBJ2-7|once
TGTGCCAGCAGTTACTCGATGGCTCAGGCCGAGCAGTACTTC
CASSYSMAQAEQYF
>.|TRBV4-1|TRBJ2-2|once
TGCGCCAGCAGCCAACGAAAACAGGACGCCGGGCCCGGGGAGCTGTTTTTT
CASSQRKQDAGPGELFF
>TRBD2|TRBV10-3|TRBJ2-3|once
TGTGCCATCCAGTCTTCGGGCGGGGGGGCCGATACGCAGTATTTT
CAIQSSGGGADTQYF
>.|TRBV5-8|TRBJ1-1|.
TGTGCCAGCAGACGACCGGGGGAACAGAAAGCTTTCTTT
CASRRPGEQKAFF
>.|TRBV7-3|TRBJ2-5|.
TGTGCCAGCAGCTTAATGGGCTTCGTACAAGAGACCCAGTACTTC
CASSLMGFVQETQYF
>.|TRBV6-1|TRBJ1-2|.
TGTGCCAGCAAAGAACATGGTTTTTTCTATGGCTACACCTTC
CASKEHGFFYGYTF
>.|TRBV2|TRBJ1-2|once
TGTGCCAGCAGTGAAGTTGGGGGGGTAGGTGGCTACACCTTC
CASSEVGGVGGYTF
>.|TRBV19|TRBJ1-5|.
TGTGCCAGTAGTGCCCTCGGGGGAAATCAGCCCCAGCATTTT
CASSALGGNQPQHF
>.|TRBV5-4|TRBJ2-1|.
TGTGCCAGCAAGGAACGCGGGCTCCACGGCAATGAGCAGTTCTTC
CASKERGLHGNEQFF
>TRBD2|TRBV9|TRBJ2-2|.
TGTGCCAGCAGCGCCCGAGGGACTAGCAAACCCACCGGGGAGCTGTTTTTT
CASSARGTSKPTGELFF
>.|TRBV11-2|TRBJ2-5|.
TGTGCCAGCACGCGCGGGGTAAAAGAGACCCAGTACTTC
CASTRGVKETQYF
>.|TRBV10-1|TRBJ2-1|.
TGCGCCAGCAGCCAGGGTTCTCCAGCCTACAATGAGCAGTTCTTC
CASSQGSPAYNEQFF
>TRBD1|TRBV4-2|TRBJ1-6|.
TGTGCCAGCAGCCCTAACCCTGATGGAGGGGGCTTTTCACCCCTCCACTTT
CASSPNPDGGGFSPLHF
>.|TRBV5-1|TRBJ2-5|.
TGCGCCAGCAGCTTTCGGGGGACAGAGACCCAGTACTTC
CASSFRGTETQYF
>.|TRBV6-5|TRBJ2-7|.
TGTGCCAGCAGTTACTCGGTCCAGGATGCCTACGAGCAGTACTTC
CASSYSVQDAYEQYF
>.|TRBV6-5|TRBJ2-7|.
TGTGCCAGCAGTTACGCCGGCACGGGATCCTACGAGCAGTACTTC
CASSYAGTGSYEQYF
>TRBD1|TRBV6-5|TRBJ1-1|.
TGTGCCAGCAGGAGGACAGGGGGCGCAGAAGCTTTCTTT
CASRRTGGAEAFF
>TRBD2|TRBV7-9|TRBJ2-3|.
TGTGCCAGCAGAGTGGGGGAGACTAGCGGATGGGGTACGCAGTATTTT
CASRVGETSGWGTQYF
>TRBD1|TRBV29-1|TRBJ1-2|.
TGCAGCGTAGGTTGGACAGGGCATGGCTACACCTTC
CSVGWTGHGYTF
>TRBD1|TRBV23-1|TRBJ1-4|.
TGCGCCAGCAGCCGCGGGCACAGGGGAGTCGTTAATGAAAAACTGTTTTTT
CASSRGHRGVVNEKLFF
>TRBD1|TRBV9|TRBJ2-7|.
TGTGCCAGCAGCCCCCGGGACAGGGTCTACGAGCAGTACTTC
CASSPRDRVYEQYF
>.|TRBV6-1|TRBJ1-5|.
TGTGCCAGCAGTGAAGTCAGGGCGGGGAGTCAGCCCCAGCATTTT
CASSEVRAGSQPQHF
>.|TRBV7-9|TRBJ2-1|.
TGTGCCAGCAGCTTGGGCCAGAACAATGAGCAGTTCTTC
CASSLGQNNEQFF
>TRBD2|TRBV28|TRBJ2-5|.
TGTGCCAGCAGTGTCTCCGGGGGGGGCGAGACCCAGTACTTC
CASSVSGGGETQYF
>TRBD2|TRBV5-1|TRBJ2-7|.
TGCGCCAGCAGCCTCCAAAGCGGGGGCCTTGACTACGAGCAGTACTTC
CASSLQSGGLDYEQYF
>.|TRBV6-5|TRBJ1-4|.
TGTGCCAGCAGTTACCTACAGACCGAAAAACTGTTTTTT
CASSYLQTEKLFF
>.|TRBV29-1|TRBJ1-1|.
TGCAGCGTTGCGACAGGTCAGTACACTGAAGCTTTCTTT
CSVATGQYTEAFF
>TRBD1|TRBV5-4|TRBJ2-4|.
TGTGCCAGCAGCTCACAGGGGTTAGCCAAAAACATTCAGTACTTC
CASSSQGLAKNIQYF
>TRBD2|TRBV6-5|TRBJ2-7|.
TGTGCCACCATTAGCGGGACTGGCGAGCAGTACTTC
CATISGTGEQYF
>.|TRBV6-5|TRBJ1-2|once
TGTGCCAGCAGTGGCAGGGCGGATGGCTACACCTTC
CASSGRADGYTF
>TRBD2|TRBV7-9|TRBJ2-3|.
TGTGCCAGCAGCCCGCGGGTAGCGGGAGAGTCAGATACGCAGTATTTT
CASSPRVAGESDTQYF
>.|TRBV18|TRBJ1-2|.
TGTGCCAGCTCAGGGACACATCTTAACTATGGCTACACCTTC
CASSGTHLNYGYTF
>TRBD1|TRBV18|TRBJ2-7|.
TGTGCCAGCTCGTCCGGGACAGGGTCCTCCTACGAGCAGTACTTC
CASSSGTGSSYEQYF
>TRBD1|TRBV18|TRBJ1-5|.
TGTGCCAGCTCACCCCAACAGGGGGCACATCAGCCCCAGCATTTT
CASSPQQGAHQPQHF
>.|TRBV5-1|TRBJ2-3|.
TGCGCCAGCAGCTTGGGCCCGAACTTCGATACGCAGTATTTT
CASSLGPNFDTQYF
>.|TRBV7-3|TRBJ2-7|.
TGTGCCAGCAGCTTAATGGTGCGCTACGAGCAGTACTTC
CASSLMVRYEQYF
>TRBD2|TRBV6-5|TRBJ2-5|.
TGTGCCAGCAGTTGGGAGGGCCTGGGAGAGACCCAGTACTTC
CASSWEGLGETQYF
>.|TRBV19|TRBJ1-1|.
TGTGCCAGTAGTATAGTGGCCAGATTGAACACTGAAGCTTTCTTT
CASSIVARLNTEAFF
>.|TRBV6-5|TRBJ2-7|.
TGTGCCAGCAGTTACTCAAAATGGCGAGGCTACGAGCAGTACTTC
CASSYSKWRGYEQYF
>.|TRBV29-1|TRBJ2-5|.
TGCAGCGTTGAAGGGGCAGGTCTCCCCCAAGAGACCCAGTACTTC
CSVEGAGLPQETQYF
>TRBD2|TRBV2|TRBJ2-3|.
TGTGCCAGCAGGGAACTAGCGGGGGGGCCGGATACGCAGTATTTT
CASRELAGGPDTQYF
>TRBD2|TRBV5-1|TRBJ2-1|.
TGCGCCAGCAGCTTGGCTAGCGGGGGGGTGGGTGAGCAGTTCTTC
CASSLASGGVGEQFF
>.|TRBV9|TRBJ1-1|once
TGTGCCAGCAGCCGATGGAGGGGGGGGCGGACTGAAGCTTTCTTT
CASSRWRGGRTEAFF
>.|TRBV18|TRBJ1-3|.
TGTGCCAGCTCACCGCCAGGGAACTCTGGAAACACCATATATTTT
CASSPPGNSGNTIYF
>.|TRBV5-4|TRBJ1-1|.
TGTGCCAGCAGCTTGGCGCCCGGAGACACTGAAGCTTTCTTT
CASSLAPGDTEAFF
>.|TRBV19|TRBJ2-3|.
TGTGCCAGTACCACGCGGGCGGGATCACGTGCAGATACGCAGTATTTT
CASTTRAGSRADTQYF
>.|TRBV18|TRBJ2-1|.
TGTGCCAGCTCAGCTACGGGACACATCTACAATGAGCAGTTCTTC
CASSATGHIYNEQFF
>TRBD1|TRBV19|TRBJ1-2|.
TGTGCCAGTACACCGGACAGGGAAAAATACTATGGCTACACCTTC
CASTPDREKYYGYTF
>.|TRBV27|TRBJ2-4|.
TGTGCCAGCAGTCCCGTTGTTACGGACATTCAGTACTTC
CASSPVVTDIQYF
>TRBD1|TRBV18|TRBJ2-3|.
TGTGCCAGCTCACCACGAGGACAGGGTAGCGCAGATACGCAGTATTTT
CASSPRGQGSADTQYF